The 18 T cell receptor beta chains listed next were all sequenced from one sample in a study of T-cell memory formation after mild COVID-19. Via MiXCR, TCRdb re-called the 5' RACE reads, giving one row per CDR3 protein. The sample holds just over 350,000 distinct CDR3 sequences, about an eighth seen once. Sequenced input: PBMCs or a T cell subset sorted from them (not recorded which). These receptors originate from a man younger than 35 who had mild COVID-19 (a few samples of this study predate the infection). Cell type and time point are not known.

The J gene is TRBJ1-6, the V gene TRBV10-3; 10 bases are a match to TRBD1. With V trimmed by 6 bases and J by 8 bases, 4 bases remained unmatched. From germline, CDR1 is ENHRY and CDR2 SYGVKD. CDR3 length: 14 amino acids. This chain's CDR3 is CAIRGDRGDSPLHF. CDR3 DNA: TGTGCCATCAGGGGGGACAGGGGAGATTCACCCCTCCACTTT.

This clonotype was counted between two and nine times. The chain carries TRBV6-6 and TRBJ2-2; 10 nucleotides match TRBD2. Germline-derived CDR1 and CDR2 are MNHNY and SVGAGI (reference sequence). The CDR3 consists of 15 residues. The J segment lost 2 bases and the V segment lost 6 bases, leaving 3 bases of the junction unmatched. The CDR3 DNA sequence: TGTGCCAGCAGGGAGCGGGGGGGCAACACCGGGGAGCTGTTTTTT. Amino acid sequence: CASRERGGNTGELFF.

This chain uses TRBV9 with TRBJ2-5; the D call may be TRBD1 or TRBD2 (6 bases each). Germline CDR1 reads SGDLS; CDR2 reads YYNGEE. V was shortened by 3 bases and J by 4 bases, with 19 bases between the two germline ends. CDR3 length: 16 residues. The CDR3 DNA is TGTGCCAGCAGCGGGGGGGCCGGTTTGGGAGCAGAGACCCAGTACTTC. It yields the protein CASSGGAGLGAETQYF.

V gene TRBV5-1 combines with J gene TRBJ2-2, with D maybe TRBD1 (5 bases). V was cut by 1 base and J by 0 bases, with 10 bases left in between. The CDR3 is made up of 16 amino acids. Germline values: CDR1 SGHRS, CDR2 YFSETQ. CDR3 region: CASSLWQGANTGELFF. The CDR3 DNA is TGCGCCAGCAGCTTGTGGCAGGGCGCGAACACCGGGGAGCTGTTTTTT. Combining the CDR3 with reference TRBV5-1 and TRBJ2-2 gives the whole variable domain KAGVTQTPRYLIKTRGQQVTLSCSPISGHRSVSWYQQTPGQGLQFLFEYFSETQRNKGNFPGRFSGRQFSNSRSEMNVSTLELGDSALYLCASSLWQGANTGELFFGEGSRLTVL.

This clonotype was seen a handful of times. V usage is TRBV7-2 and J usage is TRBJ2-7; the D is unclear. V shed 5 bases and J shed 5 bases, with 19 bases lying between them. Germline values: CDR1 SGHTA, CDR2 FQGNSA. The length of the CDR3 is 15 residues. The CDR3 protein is CASSPQVGRGDEQYF. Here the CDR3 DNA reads TGTGCCAGCAGCCCCCAAGTGGGCCGTGGGGACGAGCAGTACTTC.

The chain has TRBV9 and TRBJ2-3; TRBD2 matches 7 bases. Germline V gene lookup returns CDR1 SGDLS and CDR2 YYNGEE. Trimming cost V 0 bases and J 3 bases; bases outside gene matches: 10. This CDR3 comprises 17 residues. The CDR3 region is CASSVGGGGGWTDTQYF. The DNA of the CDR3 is TGTGCCAGCAGCGTAGGAGGTGGGGGGGGATGGACAGATACGCAGTATTTT.

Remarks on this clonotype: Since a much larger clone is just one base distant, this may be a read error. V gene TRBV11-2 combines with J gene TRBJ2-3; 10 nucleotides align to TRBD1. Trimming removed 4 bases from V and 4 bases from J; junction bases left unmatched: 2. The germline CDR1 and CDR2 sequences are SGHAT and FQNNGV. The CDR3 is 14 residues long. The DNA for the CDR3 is TGTGCCAGCAGCTCGACAGGGGGCGCAGATACGCAGTATTTT. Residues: CASSSTGGADTQYF.

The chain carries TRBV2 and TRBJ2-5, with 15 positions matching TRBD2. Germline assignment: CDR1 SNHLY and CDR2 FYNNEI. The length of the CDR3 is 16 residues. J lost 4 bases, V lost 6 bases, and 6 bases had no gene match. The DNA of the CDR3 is TGTGCCAGCAGGAGGACTAGCGGGGGGGCCCCAGAGACCCAGTACTTC. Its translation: CASRRTSGGAPETQYF.

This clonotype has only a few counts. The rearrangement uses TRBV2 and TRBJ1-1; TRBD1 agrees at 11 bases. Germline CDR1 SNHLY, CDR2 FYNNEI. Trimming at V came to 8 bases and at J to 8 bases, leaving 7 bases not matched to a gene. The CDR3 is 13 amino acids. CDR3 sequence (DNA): TGTGCCAGCCAGGGACAGGGGGACGAGGAAGCTTTCTTT. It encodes CASQGQGDEEAFF.

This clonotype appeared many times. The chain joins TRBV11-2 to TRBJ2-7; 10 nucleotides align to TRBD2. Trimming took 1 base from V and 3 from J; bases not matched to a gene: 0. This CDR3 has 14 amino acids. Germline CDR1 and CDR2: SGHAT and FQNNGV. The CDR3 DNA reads TGTGCCAGCAGCTTAGGGACTAGCGGCTACGAGCAGTACGTC. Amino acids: CASSLGTSGYEQYV.

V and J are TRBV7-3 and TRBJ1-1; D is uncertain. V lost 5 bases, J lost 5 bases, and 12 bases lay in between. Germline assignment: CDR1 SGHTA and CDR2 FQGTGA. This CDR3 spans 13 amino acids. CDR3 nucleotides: TGTGCCAGCAGCGCCCGGACTGGTACTGAAGCTTTCTTT. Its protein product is CASSARTGTEAFF.

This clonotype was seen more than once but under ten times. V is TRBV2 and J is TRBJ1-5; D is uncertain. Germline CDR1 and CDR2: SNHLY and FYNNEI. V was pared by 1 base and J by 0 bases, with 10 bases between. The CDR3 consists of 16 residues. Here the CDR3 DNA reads TGTGCCAGCAGTGAAGACCAAGGTGTTAGCAATCAGCCCCAGCATTTT. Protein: CASSEDQGVSNQPQHF.

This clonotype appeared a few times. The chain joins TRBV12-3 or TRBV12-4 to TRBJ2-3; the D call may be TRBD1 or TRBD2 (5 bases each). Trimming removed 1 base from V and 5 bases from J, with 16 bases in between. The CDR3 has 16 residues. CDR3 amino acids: CASSLGDPGSGDTQYF. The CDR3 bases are TGTGCCAGCAGTTTAGGGGACCCAGGTAGTGGAGATACGCAGTATTTT.

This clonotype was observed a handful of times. The CDR3 spells CSAPPSPLGEQYF. Written as DNA, the CDR3 is TGCAGTGCTCCCCCCAGCCCTCTGGGGGAGCAGTACTTC. The chain links TRBV20-1 to TRBJ2-7, with D hard to call. The V end lost 5 bases, the J end lost 7 bases, and 18 bases lay between the germline ends. Germline lookup yields CDR1 DFQATT and CDR2 SNEGSKA (reference sequence). The CDR3 is 13 amino acids.

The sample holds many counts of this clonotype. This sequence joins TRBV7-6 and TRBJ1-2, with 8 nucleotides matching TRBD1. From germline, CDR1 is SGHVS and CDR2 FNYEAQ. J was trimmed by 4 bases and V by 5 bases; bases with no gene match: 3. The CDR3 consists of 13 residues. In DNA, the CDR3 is TGTGCCAGCAGCGGTACAGGGGGCTATGGCTACACCTTC. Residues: CASSGTGGYGYTF.

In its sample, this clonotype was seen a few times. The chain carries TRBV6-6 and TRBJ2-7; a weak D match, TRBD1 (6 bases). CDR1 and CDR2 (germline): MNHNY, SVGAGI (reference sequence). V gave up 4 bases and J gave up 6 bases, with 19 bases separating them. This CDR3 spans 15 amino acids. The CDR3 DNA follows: TGTGCCAGCAGTTTCCCCGAGACTCAGGGGTGCGAGCAGTACTTC. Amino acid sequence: CASSFPETQGCEQYF.

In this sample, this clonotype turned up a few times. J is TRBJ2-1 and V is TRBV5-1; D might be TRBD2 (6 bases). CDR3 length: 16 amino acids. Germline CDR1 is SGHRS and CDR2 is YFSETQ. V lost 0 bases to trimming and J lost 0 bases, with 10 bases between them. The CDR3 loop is CASSLAGVFSYNEQFF. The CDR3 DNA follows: TGCGCCAGCAGCTTGGCGGGGGTTTTCTCCTACAATGAGCAGTTCTTC.

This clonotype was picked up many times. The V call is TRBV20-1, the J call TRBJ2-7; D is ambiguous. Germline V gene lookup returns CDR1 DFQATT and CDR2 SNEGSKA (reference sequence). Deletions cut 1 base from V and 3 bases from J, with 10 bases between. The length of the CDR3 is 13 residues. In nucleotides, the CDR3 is TGCAGTGCTAGAGGCCCAGGTAACTACGAGCAGTACTTC. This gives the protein CSARGPGNYEQYF.